The T cell receptor (beta chain) described here comes from a study of CD8+ T cells in alopecia areata. Study findings and constraints: Higher clonality and more expanded CD8+ clones appeared in lesional than normal scalp.

Sample treatment: oral pan-JAK inhibitor, 5-10 mg twice daily. In alopecia areata patients, both lesional scalp punch biopsies and peripheral blood were collected. From germline, CDR1 is SGHRS and CDR2 YFSETQ. V dropped 3 bases and J dropped 0 bases, with 9 bases sitting between them. The CDR3 runs 14 residues. Extraction and reverse transcription of RNA yielded cDNA as the sequencing template. Using immunoSEQ multiplex PCR, the repertoire was profiled, and TCRdb retains in-frame clones only, with some absent. This table has approximately 110,000 clones, 55% to 60% appearing once. Comments on this clone: Its specificity is unknown.

The sample was CD4+ T cells sorted from blood, taken at week 24, from a patient treated with tofacitinib. The clonotype comes from a human donor with alopecia areata. The rearrangement joins TRBV5-1 to TRBJ2-5; no clear D gene. The CDR3 region has the DNA TGCGCCAGCAGCTCACGACCAAACCAAGAGACCCAGTACTTC. It is translated as CASSSRPNQETQYF.